Listed here are 22 T cell receptor beta chains from one sample, sequenced in a study of T-cell reconstitution after alpha-beta-depleted transplantation in children. Unique molecular identifiers tagged the TCRbeta library. A single record per CDR3 protein comes from TCRdb applying MiXCR to the PCR reads. This table has a few hundred thousand distinct CDR3 sequences, approximately 9.6% appearing once. Source: PBMCs from the stem cell graft donor, taken from the stem cell graft. The receptors originated from a human donor who donated a stem cell graft to a child with SCID.

This clonotype was recorded at least ten times. In DNA form, the CDR3 reads TGTGCCAGCACCCCCGAGGGTGCGGACAAAGGTCCCGGGGAGCTGTTTTTT. It is translated as CASTPEGADKGPGELFF. The rearrangement uses TRBV6-1 and TRBJ2-2; either TRBD1 or TRBD2 may fit D (5 bases each). The germline V gene has CDR1 MNHNS and CDR2 SASEGT. Trimming removed 7 bases from V and 6 bases from J, with 24 bases in between. CDR3 length equals 17 residues.

V and J are TRBV5-1 and TRBJ2-1; D may be TRBD1 (6 bases). Germline CDR1 is SGHRS and CDR2 is YFSETQ. Trimming removed 1 base at V and 4 bases at J, with 15 bases between. The CDR3 consists of 16 residues. The CDR3 DNA reads TGCGCCAGCAGCTTGAATCGGGCAGGGGATTACAATGAGCAGTTCTTC. Encoded protein: CASSLNRAGDYNEQFF.

This clonotype was found many times. The rearrangement joins TRBV20-1 to TRBJ1-6; D is undetermined. Germline lookup yields CDR1 DFQATT and CDR2 SNEGSKA (reference sequence). The CDR3 length is 15 residues. V was pared by 1 base and J by 3 bases, with 10 bases between. DNA of the CDR3: TGCAGTGCTAGAGGAGGTGCCCTCTATAATTCACCCCTCCACTTT. As protein: CSARGGALYNSPLHF.

V is TRBV7-9 and J is TRBJ1-1; D gene unclear. Germline values: CDR1 SEHNR, CDR2 FQNEAQ (reference sequence). The ends were cut back, 4 bases at V and 3 bases at J, with 9 bases in the middle. The CDR3 spans 13 residues. The CDR3 protein is CASSSAGYTEAFF. The CDR3 nucleotides read TGTGCCAGCAGCTCCGCGGGGTACACTGAAGCTTTCTTT.

The chain couples TRBV6-1 to TRBJ1-5, with a tentative D call TRBD1 (5 bases). Deletions cut 6 bases from V and 3 bases from J, with 12 bases between. Germline V gene data show CDR1 as MNHNS and CDR2 as SASEGT. This CDR3 comprises 14 residues. As DNA, the CDR3 is TGTGCCAGCAGAAGAGGGGTCTACAATCAGCCCCAGCATTTT. Translation gives CASRRGVYNQPQHF.

This clonotype has a count of ten or more. CDR3 DNA: TGCGCCAGCAGCTTGGAAGAGACCCAGTACTTC. Amino acid sequence: CASSLEETQYF. V gene TRBV5-1 combines with J gene TRBJ2-5, with unresolved D. V lost 0 bases, J lost 3 bases, and 0 bases lay in between. The CDR3 has 11 amino acids. Germline assignment: CDR1 SGHRS and CDR2 YFSETQ. The complete variable domain, with remaining parts taken from reference TRBV5-1 and TRBJ2-5, reads KAGVTQTPRYLIKTRGQQVTLSCSPISGHRSVSWYQQTPGQGLQFLFEYFSETQRNKGNFPGRFSGRQFSNSRSEMNVSTLELGDSALYLCASSLEETQYFGPGTRLLVL.

This clonotype was picked up a small number of times. The V gene is TRBV6-5, the J gene TRBJ1-6; D gene ambiguous. The ends were cut back, 7 bases at V and 4 bases at J, with 14 bases in the middle. CDR1 is MNHEY and CDR2 is SVGAGI in the germline V gene. The CDR3 is made up of 15 amino acids. The CDR3 sequence: CASKPDMKYNSPLHF. The CDR3, as DNA: TGTGCCAGCAAACCTGACATGAAGTATAATTCACCCCTCCACTTT.

The rearrangement joins TRBV5-5 to TRBJ2-7; a weak D match, TRBD1 (5 bases). CDR3 length: 15 amino acids. Germline assignment: CDR1 SGHKS and CDR2 YYEKEE (reference sequence). The V and J ends lost 1 base and 4 bases respectively, with 15 bases between them. The CDR3 protein is CASSLSPTDSYEQYF. CDR3 sequence (DNA): TGTGCCAGCAGCTTGTCCCCGACAGATAGTTACGAGCAGTACTTC.

There are a few counts of this clonotype. The chain has TRBV5-1 and TRBJ2-5; D tentatively reads TRBD1 or TRBD2 (5 bases each). Germline assignment: CDR1 SGHRS and CDR2 YFSETQ. The CDR3 spans 16 residues. Trimming removed 0 bases at V and 1 base at J, with 13 bases between. The CDR3 is CASSLEKGPLQETQYF. The CDR3 DNA reads as TGCGCCAGCAGCTTGGAGAAGGGACCCCTCCAAGAGACCCAGTACTTC.

There are a few counts of this clonotype. The chain couples TRBV7-9 to TRBJ2-7; possibly TRBD1 for D (6 bases). Germline loops: CDR1 SEHNR, CDR2 FQNEAQ (reference sequence). This CDR3 region has 13 residues. Trimming removed 5 bases from V and 3 bases from J, with 11 bases in between. The CDR3 region has the DNA TGTGCCAGCAGCGACCGGGACAACTACGAGCAGTACTTC. Translating it yields CASSDRDNYEQYF.

This clonotype was observed many times. The chain employs TRBV3-1 and TRBJ2-7; 14 positions match TRBD2. The CDR3 extends over 15 amino acids. The J segment lost 5 bases and the V segment lost 4 bases, leaving 4 bases of the junction unmatched. CDR1 and CDR2 (germline): LGHDT, YNNKEL (reference sequence). For the CDR3, the DNA is TGTGCCAGCAGCCCGGGACTAGCGGGGGTCAACGAGCAGTACTTC. Its protein product is CASSPGLAGVNEQYF.

This clonotype was detected ten times or more. The chain is built from TRBV28 and TRBJ1-1; 8 bases match TRBD1. Germline-derived CDR1 and CDR2 are MDHEN and SYDVKM. This CDR3 is built from 15 residues. V trimming: 5 bases; J trimming: 7 bases; junction bases outside the gene matches: 12. CDR3 nucleotide sequence: TGTGCCAGCAGTACCACAGGGGGTATTGGTAATGAAGCTTTCTTT. Its protein product is CASSTTGGIGNEAFF. The whole variable domain, filled in from reference TRBV28 and TRBJ1-1, reads DVKVTQSSRYLVKRTGEKVFLECVQDMDHENMFWYRQDPGLGLRLIYFSYDVKMKEKGDIPEGYSVSREKKERFSLILESASTNQTSMYLCASSTTGGIGNEAFFGQGTRLTVV.

The genes are TRBV7-3 and TRBJ1-3; 7 bases agree with TRBD1. Trimming took 5 bases from V and 3 from J; bases not matched to a gene: 7. The germline V gene has CDR1 SGHTA and CDR2 FQGTGA. This CDR3 spans 15 amino acids. The CDR3 is CASSPDGTDGNTIYF. CDR3 coding DNA: TGTGCCAGCAGCCCCGACGGGACAGATGGAAACACCATATATTTT.

V is TRBV11-2 and J is TRBJ2-5; 9 positions agree with TRBD2. The junction had 7 bases not matched to a gene; V was cut back by 2 bases and J by 0 bases. The CDR3 loop spans 17 amino acids. Germline V gene lookup returns CDR1 SGHAT and CDR2 FQNNGV. CDR3 loop: CASSLNPSGEYQETQYF. In nucleotides, the CDR3 is TGTGCCAGCAGCTTAAATCCTAGCGGGGAATACCAAGAGACCCAGTACTTC.

This clonotype was counted between two and nine times. The V call is TRBV9, the J call TRBJ2-3; D may match TRBD1 or TRBD2 (5 bases each). V lost 6 bases to trimming and J lost 2 bases, with 13 bases between them. From germline, CDR1 is SGDLS and CDR2 YYNGEE. The CDR3 has 14 amino acids. In nucleotides, the CDR3 is TGTGCCAGCAATGGGGCGGGTTTCACAGATACGCAGTATTTT. Its protein is CASNGAGFTDTQYF.

This clonotype was detected ten times or more. This sequence joins TRBV4-2 and TRBJ2-7, with 9 bases fitting TRBD1. Trimming at V came to 0 bases and at J to 3 bases, leaving 3 bases not matched to a gene. The CDR3 length is 15 residues. Germline assignment: CDR1 LGHNA and CDR2 YNFKEQ. CDR3 sequence reads: CASSQDWGQGYEQYF. As DNA, the CDR3 is TGTGCCAGCAGCCAAGATTGGGGACAGGGCTACGAGCAGTACTTC.

The CDR3 nucleotides read TGTGCCACCCAGAGGCTAGCCAAAAACATTCAGTACTTC. It encodes CATQRLAKNIQYF. The chain uses TRBV19 and TRBJ2-4; D uncertain. Trimming pared 10 bases from V and 0 bases from J, leaving 10 bases between. The germline CDR1 and CDR2 sequences are LNHDA and SQIVND (reference sequence). There are 13 residues in the CDR3.

This clonotype was seen a handful of times. The V and J genes are TRBV10-3 and TRBJ1-4; TRBD1 aligns across 7 bases. V was pared by 4 bases and J by 0 bases, with 11 bases of the junction left unmatched. Germline lookup yields CDR1 ENHRY and CDR2 SYGVKD. This CDR3 has 18 amino acids. The CDR3 DNA follows: TGTGCCATCAGTGGGGGACAGCGGAACGGTTCAACTAATGAAAAACTGTTTTTT. As protein: CAISGGQRNGSTNEKLFF.

V gene TRBV9 combines with J gene TRBJ2-1; D might be TRBD2 (5 bases). The CDR3 extends over 19 amino acids. Germline V gives CDR1 SGDLS, CDR2 YYNGEE. V was shortened by 0 bases and J by 3 bases, with 22 bases between the two germline ends. Written as DNA, the CDR3 is TGTGCCAGCAGCGTAGAGGGTCGGACTGCCACCCATTTCTACAATGAGCAGTTCTTC. It yields the protein CASSVEGRTATHFYNEQFF.

This clonotype occurred a few times. V usage is TRBV28 and J usage is TRBJ2-4; D unresolved. V lost 2 bases, J lost 0 bases, and 8 bases lay in between. CDR3 size: 15 residues. Germline CDR1 MDHEN, CDR2 SYDVKM. CDR3: CASSLKQTAKNIQYF. DNA for the CDR3: TGTGCCAGCAGTTTAAAGCAGACAGCCAAAAACATTCAGTACTTC.

The table lists this clonotype with a few counts. The chain employs TRBV11-2 and TRBJ2-1; 8 nucleotides line up with TRBD2. This CDR3 is built from 15 residues. J gave up 8 bases and V 5 bases, and 11 bases lay outside the gene matches. Germline values: CDR1 SGHAT, CDR2 FQNNGV. The CDR3 protein is CASSTQTGGPDEQFF. The CDR3 nucleotides are TGTGCCAGCAGCACACAAACGGGGGGGCCCGATGAGCAGTTCTTC. Looking up the rest from reference TRBV11-2 and TRBJ2-1 gives the full variable domain: EAGVAQSPRYKIIEKRQSVAFWCNPISGHATLYWYQQILGQGPKLLIQFQNNGVVDDSQLPKDRFSAERLKGVDSTLKIQPAKLEDSAVYLCASSTQTGGPDEQFFGPGTRLTVL.

The rearrangement joins TRBV24-1 to TRBJ1-5; D unclear. Looked up from germline, CDR1 is KGHDR and CDR2 is SFDVKD. V was cut by 7 bases and J by 5 bases, with 8 bases left in between. The CDR3 contains 12 residues. The CDR3 region is CATRGHDQPQHF. Written as DNA, the CDR3 is TGTGCCACCAGAGGCCACGATCAGCCCCAGCATTTT.